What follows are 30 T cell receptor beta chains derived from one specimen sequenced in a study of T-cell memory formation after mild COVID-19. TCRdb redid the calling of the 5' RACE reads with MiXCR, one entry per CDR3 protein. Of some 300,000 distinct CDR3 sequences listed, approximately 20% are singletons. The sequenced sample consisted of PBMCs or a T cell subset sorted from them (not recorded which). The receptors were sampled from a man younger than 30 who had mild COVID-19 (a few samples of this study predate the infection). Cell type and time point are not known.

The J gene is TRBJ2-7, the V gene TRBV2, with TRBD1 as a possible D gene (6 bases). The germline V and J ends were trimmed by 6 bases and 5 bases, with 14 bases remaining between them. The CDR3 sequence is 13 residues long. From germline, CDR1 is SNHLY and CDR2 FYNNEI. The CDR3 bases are TGTGCCAGCAGCGTGAACAGGGAAAACGAGCAGTACGTC. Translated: CASSVNRENEQYV.

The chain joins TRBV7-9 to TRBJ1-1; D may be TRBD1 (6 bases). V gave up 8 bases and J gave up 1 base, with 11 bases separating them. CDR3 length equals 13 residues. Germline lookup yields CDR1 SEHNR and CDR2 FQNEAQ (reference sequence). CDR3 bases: TGTGCCAGCCTTGACAGGCCGAACACTGAAGCTTTCTTT. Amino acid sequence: CASLDRPNTEAFF.

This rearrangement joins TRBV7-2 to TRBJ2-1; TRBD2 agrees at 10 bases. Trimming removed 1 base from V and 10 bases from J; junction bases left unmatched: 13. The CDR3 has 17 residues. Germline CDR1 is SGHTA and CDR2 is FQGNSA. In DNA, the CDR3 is TGTGCCAGCAGCTTAGAACGTGCTAGCGGGGGCGCCCGGGAGCAGTTCTTC. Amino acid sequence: CASSLERASGGAREQFF.

The CDR3 loop reads CATSYSAAGTRQETQYF. The CDR3, as DNA: TGTGCCACCAGTTACAGTGCAGCCGGGACTCGACAAGAGACCCAGTACTTC. This chain links TRBV24-1 with TRBJ2-5; D may be TRBD2 (6 bases). The V gene's germline CDR1 is KGHDR and CDR2 SFDVKD. The CDR3 runs 17 residues. Trimming removed 6 bases at V and 2 bases at J, with 21 bases between.

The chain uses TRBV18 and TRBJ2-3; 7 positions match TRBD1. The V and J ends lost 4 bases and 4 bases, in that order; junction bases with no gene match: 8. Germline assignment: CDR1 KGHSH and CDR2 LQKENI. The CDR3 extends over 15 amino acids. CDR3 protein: CASSQDRSVPDTQYF. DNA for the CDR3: TGTGCCAGCTCACAGGACAGGTCCGTTCCAGATACGCAGTATTTT.

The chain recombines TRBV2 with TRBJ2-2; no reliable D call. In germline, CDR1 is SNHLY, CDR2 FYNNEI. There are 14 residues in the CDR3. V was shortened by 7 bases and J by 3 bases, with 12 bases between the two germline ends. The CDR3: CASKSSTDTGELFF. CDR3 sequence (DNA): TGTGCCAGCAAGAGTAGCACCGACACCGGGGAGCTGTTTTTT.

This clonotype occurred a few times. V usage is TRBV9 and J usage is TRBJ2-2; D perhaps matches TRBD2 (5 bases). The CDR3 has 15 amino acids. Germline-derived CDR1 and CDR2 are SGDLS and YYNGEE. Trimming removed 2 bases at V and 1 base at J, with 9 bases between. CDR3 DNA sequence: TGTGCCAGCAGCGTGGGCACTAGGAACACCGGGGAGCTGTTTTTT. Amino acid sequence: CASSVGTRNTGELFF.

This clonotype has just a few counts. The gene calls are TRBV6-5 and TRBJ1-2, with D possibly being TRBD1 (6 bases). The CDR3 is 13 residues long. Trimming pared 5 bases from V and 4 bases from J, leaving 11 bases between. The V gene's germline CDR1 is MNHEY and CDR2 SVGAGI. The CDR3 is CASSPSRGYGYTF. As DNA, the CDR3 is TGTGCCAGCAGTCCCAGCAGGGGCTATGGCTACACCTTC.

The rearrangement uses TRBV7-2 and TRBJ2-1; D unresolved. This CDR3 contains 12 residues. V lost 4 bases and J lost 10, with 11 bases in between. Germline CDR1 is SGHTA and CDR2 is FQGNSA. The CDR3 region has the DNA TGTGCCAGCAGCTCGTTAGTAGGGGAGCAGTTCTTC. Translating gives CASSSLVGEQFF.

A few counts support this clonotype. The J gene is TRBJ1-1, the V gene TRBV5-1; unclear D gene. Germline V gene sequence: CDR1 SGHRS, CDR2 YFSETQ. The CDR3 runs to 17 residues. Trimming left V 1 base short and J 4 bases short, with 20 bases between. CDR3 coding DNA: TGCGCCAGCAGCTTGACGAGCACGTTTTCGGGGTTCACTGAAGCTTTCTTT. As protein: CASSLTSTFSGFTEAFF.

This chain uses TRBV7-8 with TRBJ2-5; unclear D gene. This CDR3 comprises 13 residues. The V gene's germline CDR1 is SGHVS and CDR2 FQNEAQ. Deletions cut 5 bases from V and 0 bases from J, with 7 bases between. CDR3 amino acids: CASSHQYQETQYF. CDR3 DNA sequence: TGTGCCAGCAGCCATCAGTACCAAGAGACCCAGTACTTC.

CDR3 in DNA: TGTGCCGCCCGGAGGTCGGCCTACAATGAGCAGTTCTTC. Protein sequence: CAARRSAYNEQFF. The chain links TRBV7-9 to TRBJ2-1; possible D gene TRBD2, 5 bases. The CDR3 has 13 residues. Germline-derived CDR1 and CDR2 are SEHNR and FQNEAQ (reference sequence). Trimming removed 11 bases from V and 2 bases from J, with 13 bases in between.

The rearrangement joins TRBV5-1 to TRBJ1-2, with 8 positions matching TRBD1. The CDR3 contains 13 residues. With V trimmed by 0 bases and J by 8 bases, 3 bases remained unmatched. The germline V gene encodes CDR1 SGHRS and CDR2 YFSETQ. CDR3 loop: CASSLAWDRGYTF. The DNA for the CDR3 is TGCGCCAGCAGCTTGGCCTGGGACAGGGGCTACACCTTC.

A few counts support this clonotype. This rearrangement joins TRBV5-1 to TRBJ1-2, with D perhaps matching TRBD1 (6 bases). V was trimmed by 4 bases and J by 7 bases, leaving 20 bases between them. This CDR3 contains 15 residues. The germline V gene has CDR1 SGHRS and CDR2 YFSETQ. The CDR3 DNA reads TGCGCCAGCAGCCCCGCCGGGACACGCTACCGTGGCTACACCTTC. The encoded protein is CASSPAGTRYRGYTF.

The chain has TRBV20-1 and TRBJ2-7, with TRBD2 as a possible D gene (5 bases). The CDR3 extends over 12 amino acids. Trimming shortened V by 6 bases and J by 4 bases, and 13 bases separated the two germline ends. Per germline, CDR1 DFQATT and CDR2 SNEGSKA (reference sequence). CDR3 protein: CSAEGSGYEQYV. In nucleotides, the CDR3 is TGCAGTGCCGAGGGTTCCGGGTACGAGCAGTACGTC.

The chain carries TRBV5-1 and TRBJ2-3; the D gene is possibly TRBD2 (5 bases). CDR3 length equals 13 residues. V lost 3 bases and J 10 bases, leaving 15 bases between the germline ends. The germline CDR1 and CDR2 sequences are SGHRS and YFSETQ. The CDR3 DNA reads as TGCGCCAGCAGCTCGGACGGGGAGTCGGCGCAGTATTTT. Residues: CASSSDGESAQYF.

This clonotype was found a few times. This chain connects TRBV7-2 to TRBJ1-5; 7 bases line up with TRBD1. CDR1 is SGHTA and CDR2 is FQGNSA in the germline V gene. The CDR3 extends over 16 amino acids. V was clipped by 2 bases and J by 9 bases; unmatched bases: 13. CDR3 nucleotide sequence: TGTGCCAGCAGCTTAATTTTATTAAGGGGGCCTAGGCCCCAGCATTTT. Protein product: CASSLILLRGPRPQHF.

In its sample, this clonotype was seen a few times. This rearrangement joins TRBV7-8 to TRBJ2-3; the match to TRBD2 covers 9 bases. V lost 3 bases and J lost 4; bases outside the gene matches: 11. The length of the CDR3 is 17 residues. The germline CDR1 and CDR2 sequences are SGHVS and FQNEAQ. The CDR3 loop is CASSLPLGLAVSDTQYF. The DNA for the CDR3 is TGTGCCAGCAGCTTGCCGTTGGGACTAGCTGTATCAGATACGCAGTATTTT. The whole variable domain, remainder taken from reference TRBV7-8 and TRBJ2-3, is GAGVSQSPRYKVAKRGQDVALRCDPISGHVSLFWYQQALGQGPEFLTYFQNEAQLDKSGLPSDRFFAERPEGSVSTLKIQRTQQEDSAVYLCASSLPLGLAVSDTQYFGPGTRLTVL.

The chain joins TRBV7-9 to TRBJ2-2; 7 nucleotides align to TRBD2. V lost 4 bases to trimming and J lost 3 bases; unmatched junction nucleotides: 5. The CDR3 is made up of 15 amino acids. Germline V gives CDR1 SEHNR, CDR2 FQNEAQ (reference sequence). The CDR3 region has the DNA TGTGCCAGCAGCTACCCAGCGGGGCACACCGGGGAGCTGTTTTTT. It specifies CASSYPAGHTGELFF.

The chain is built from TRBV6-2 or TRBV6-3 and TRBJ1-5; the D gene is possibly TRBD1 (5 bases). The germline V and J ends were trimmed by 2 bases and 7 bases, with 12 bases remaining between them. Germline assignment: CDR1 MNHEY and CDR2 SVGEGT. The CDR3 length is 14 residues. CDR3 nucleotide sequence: TGTGCCAGCAGTTACGGAGGGCCAGGGCAGCCCCAGCATTTT. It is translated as CASSYGGPGQPQHF.

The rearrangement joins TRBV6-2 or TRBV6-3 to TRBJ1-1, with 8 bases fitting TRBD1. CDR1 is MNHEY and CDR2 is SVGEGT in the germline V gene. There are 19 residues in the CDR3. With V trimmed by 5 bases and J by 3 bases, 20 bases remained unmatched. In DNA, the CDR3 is TGTGCCAGCAGTCCCCGTGATACGAGCAGGGGGCTCAAGTACACTGAAGCTTTCTTT. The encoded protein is CASSPRDTSRGLKYTEAFF.

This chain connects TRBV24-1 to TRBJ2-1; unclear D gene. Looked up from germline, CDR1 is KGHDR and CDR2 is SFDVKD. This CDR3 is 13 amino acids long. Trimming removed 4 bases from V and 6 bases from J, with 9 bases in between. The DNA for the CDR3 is TGTGCCACCAGTGACCCCGACATCAATGAGCAGTTCTTC. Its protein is CATSDPDINEQFF.

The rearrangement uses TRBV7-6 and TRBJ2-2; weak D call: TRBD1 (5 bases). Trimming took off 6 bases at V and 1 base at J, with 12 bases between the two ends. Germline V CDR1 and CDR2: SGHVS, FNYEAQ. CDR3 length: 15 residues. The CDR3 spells CASSLSTVNTGELFF. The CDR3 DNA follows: TGTGCCAGCAGTTTATCGACAGTGAACACCGGGGAGCTGTTTTTT.

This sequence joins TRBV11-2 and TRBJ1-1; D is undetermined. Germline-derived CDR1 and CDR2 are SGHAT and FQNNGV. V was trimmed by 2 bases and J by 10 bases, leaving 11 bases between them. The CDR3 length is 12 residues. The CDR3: CASSLKGMGAFF. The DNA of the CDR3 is TGTGCCAGCAGCTTAAAGGGTATGGGAGCTTTCTTT.

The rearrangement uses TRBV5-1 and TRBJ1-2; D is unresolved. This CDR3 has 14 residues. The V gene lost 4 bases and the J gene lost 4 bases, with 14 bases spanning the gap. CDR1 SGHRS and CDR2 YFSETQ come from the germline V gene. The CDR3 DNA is TGCGCCAGCAGCGGAACGGAGGGAGGCTATGGCTACACCTTC. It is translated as CASSGTEGGYGYTF. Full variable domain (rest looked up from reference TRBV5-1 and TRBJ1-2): KAGVTQTPRYLIKTRGQQVTLSCSPISGHRSVSWYQQTPGQGLQFLFEYFSETQRNKGNFPGRFSGRQFSNSRSEMNVSTLELGDSALYLCASSGTEGGYGYTFGSGTRLTVV.

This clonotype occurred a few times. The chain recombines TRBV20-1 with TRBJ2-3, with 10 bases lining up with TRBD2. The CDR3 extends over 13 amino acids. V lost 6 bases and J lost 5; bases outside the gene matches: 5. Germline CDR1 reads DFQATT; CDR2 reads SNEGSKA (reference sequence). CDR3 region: CSARQRGGDTQYF. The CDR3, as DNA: TGCAGTGCCCGACAGCGGGGGGGAGATACGCAGTATTTT.

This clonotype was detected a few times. CDR3 nucleotide sequence: TGTGCCAGCAGCGTAGATCGGTGGCAAGAGACCCAGTACTTC. Protein: CASSVDRWQETQYF. This chain links TRBV9 with TRBJ2-5; the D is unclear. CDR3 size: 14 residues. Germline V lookup: CDR1 SGDLS, CDR2 YYNGEE. V dropped 0 bases and J dropped 2 bases, with 8 bases sitting between them.

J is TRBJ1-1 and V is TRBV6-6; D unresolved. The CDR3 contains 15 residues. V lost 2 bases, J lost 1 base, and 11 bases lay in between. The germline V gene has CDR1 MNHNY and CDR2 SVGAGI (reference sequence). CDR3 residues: CASSYSHVRNTEAFF. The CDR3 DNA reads TGTGCCAGCAGTTACAGCCACGTGCGGAACACTGAAGCTTTCTTT.

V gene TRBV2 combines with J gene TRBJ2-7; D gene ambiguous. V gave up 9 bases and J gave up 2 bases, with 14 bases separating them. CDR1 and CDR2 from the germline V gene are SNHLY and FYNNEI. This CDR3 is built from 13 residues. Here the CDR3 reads CASEGSLTYEQYF. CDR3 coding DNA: TGTGCCAGTGAAGGAAGTCTAACCTACGAGCAGTACTTC.

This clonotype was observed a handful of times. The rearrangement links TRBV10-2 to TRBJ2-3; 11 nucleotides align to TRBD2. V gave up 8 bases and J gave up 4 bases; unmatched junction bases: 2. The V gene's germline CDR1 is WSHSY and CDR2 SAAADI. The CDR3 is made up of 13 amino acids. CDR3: CASLSGGADTQYF. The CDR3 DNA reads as TGCGCCAGCCTTAGCGGGGGGGCAGATACGCAGTATTTT.